This is a list of T cell receptor beta chains from one sample in a study of blood T cell repertoires in COVID-19. The table came from immunoSEQ multiplex PCR; TCRdb's copy has only in-frame clones and leaves some out. This sample has about 290,000 clones; under 90% occur once, and the top ten carry 1.5% to 2%. Sequenced: PBMCs or T cells enriched from blood (not recorded which). These receptors were taken from a woman between 40 and 50 years old who had recovered from COVID-19. Each CDR3 is given with its conserved first and last residue.

j_gene: TRBJ2-7
v_gene: TRBV7-2
CDR3aa: CASSQRERNEQYF

j_gene: TRBJ2-7
v_gene: TRBV4-2
CDR3aa: CASTPGAAGYEQYF

j_gene: TRBJ2-4
v_gene: TRBV11-1
CDR3aa: CASSSQGAKNIQYF

j_gene: TRBJ2-5
v_gene: TRBV5-1
CDR3aa: CASSYGTGARETQYF

j_gene: TRBJ2-1
v_gene: TRBV4-2
CDR3aa: CASSQSGSGGPYNEQFF

j_gene: TRBJ1-5
v_gene: TRBV19
CDR3aa: CASSTTGSVYTLQPQHF

j_gene: TRBJ2-7
v_gene: TRBV7-2
CDR3aa: CASSLSSTSSLYEQYF

j_gene: TRBJ2-3
v_gene: TRBV15
CDR3aa: CATSRDVRDTQYF

j_gene: TRBJ2-7
v_gene: TRBV5-4
CDR3aa: CASSLREGKAYEQYF

j_gene: TRBJ2-5
v_gene: TRBV12-3/TRBV12-4
CDR3aa: CASSLNSGETQYF

j_gene: TRBJ2-5
v_gene: TRBV4-2
CDR3aa: CASSQDRGRGEETQYF

j_gene: TRBJ2-7
v_gene: TRBV25-1
CDR3aa: CASSEYRGSYEQYF

j_gene: TRBJ1-4
v_gene: TRBV7-2
CDR3aa: CASSSPGQGATNEKLFF

j_gene: TRBJ1-5
v_gene: TRBV6-2/TRBV6-3
CDR3aa: CASSQHGTLIGQPQHF

j_gene: TRBJ2-7
v_gene: TRBV5-1
CDR3aa: CASREPGSYEQYF

j_gene: TRBJ1-2
v_gene: TRBV18
CDR3aa: CASSEATGDPRGYTF

j_gene: TRBJ2-1
v_gene: TRBV7-8
CDR3aa: CASSPYDPRAGKDEQFF

j_gene: TRBJ2-1
v_gene: TRBV4-1
CDR3aa: CASSPPVSSYNEQFF

j_gene: TRBJ2-3
v_gene: TRBV7-2
CDR3aa: CASSSTRLARSRDTQYF

j_gene: TRBJ2-5
v_gene: TRBV5-1
CDR3aa: CASSLSLGDSQETQYF

j_gene: TRBJ2-1
v_gene: TRBV5-1
CDR3aa: CASSLRLETNEQFF

j_gene: TRBJ1-4
v_gene: TRBV9
CDR3aa: CASSGQGLINEKLFF

j_gene: TRBJ1-1
v_gene: TRBV7-9
CDR3aa: CASSEQDRLNTEAFF

j_gene: TRBJ1-6
v_gene: TRBV5-6
CDR3aa: CASRLGQLRSPLHF

j_gene: TRBJ1-2
v_gene: TRBV6-2/TRBV6-3
CDR3aa: CASSPELNYGYTF

j_gene: TRBJ2-1
v_gene: TRBV20-1
CDR3aa: CSAANFNEQFF

j_gene: TRBJ2-5
v_gene: TRBV2
CDR3aa: CASSPGQPRETQYF